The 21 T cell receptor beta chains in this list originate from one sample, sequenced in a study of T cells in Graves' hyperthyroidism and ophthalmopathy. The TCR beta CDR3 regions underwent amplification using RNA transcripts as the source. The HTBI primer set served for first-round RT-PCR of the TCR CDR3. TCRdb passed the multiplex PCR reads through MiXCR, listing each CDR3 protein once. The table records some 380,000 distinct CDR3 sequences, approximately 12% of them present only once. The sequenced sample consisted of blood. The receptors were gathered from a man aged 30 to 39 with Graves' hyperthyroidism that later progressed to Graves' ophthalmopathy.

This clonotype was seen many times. CDR3 region: CAWSVNRGYTF. The CDR3 bases are TGTGCCTGGAGTGTGAACAGAGGCTACACCTTC. The V call is TRBV30, the J call TRBJ1-2; D unresolved. Trimming took off 0 bases at V and 8 bases at J, with 7 bases between the two ends. The CDR3 is 11 residues long. CDR1 GTSNPN and CDR2 SVGIG come from the germline V gene (reference sequence).

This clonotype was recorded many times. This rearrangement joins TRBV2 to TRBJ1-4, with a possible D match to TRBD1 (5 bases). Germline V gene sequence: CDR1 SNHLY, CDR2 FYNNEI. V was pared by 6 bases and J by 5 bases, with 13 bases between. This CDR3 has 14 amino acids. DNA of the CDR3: TGTGCCAGCAGACTATGGAGGGGAAATGAAAAACTGTTTTTT. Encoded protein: CASRLWRGNEKLFF. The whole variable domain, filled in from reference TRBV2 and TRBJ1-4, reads EPEVTQTPSHQVTQMGQEVILRCVPISNHLYFYWYRQILGQKVEFLVSFYNNEISEKSEIFDDQFSVERPDGSNFTLKIRSTKLEDSAMYFCASRLWRGNEKLFFGSGTQLSVL.

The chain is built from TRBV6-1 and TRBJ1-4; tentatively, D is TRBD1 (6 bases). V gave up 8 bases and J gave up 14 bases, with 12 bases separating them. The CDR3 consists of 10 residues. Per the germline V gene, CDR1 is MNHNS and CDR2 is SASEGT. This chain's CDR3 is CASGRDTLFF. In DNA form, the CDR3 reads TGTGCCAGCGGGCGGGACACTCTGTTTTTT.

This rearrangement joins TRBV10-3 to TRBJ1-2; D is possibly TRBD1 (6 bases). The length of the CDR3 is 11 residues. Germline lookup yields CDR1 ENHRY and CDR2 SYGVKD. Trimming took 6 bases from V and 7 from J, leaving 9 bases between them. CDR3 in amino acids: CAISTGTGYTF. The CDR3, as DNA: TGTGCCATCAGCACAGGGACTGGCTACACCTTC.

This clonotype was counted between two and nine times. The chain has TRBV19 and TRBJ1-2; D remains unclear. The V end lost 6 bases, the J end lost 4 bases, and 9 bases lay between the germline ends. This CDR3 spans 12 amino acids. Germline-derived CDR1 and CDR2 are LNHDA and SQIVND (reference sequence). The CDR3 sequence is CASSHTVYGYTF. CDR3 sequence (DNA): TGTGCCAGTAGCCATACTGTCTATGGCTACACCTTC.

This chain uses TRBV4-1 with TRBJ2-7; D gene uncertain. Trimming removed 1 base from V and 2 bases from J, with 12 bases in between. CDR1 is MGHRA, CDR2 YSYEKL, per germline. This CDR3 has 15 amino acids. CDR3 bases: TGCGCCAGCAGCCAAGTCGGCCTTAAAACCTACGAGCAGTACTTC. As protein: CASSQVGLKTYEQYF.

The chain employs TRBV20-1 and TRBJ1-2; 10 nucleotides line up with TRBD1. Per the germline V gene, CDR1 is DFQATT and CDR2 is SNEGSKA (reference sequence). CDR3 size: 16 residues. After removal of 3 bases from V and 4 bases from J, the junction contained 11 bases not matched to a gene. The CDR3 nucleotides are TGCAGTGCTAGTAGAGACAGGGGGCTATACGGCTATGGCTACACCTTC. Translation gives CSASRDRGLYGYGYTF.

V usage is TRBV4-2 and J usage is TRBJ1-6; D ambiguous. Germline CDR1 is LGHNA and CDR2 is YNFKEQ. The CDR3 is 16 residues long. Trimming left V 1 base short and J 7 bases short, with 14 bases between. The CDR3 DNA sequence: TGTGCCAGCAGCCAAGCTAGTCAGGCTACCAATTCACCCCTCCACTTT. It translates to CASSQASQATNSPLHF.

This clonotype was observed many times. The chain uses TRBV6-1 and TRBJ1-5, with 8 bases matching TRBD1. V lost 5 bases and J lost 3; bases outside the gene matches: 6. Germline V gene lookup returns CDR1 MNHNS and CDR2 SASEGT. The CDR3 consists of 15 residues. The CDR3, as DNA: TGTGCCAGCAGTACCCGGGACAGGTACAATCAGCCCCAGCATTTT. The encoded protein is CASSTRDRYNQPQHF.

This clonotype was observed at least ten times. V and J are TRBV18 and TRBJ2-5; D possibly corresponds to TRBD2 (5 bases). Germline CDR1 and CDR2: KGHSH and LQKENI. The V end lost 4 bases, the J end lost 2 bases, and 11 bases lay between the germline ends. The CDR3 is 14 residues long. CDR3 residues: CASSLSGVQETQYF. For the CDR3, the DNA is TGTGCCAGCTCACTGAGCGGAGTACAAGAGACCCAGTACTTC. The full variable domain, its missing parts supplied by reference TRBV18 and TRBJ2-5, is NAGVMQNPRHLVRRRGQEARLRCSPMKGHSHVYWYRQLPEEGLKFMVYLQKENIIDESGMPKERFSAEFPKEGPSILRIQQVVRGDSAAYFCASSLSGVQETQYFGPGTRLLVL.

In DNA form, the CDR3 reads TGTGCCAGCAGCCCTCTACCGCGGGATGAGCAGTTCTTC. It specifies CASSPLPRDEQFF. This chain connects TRBV6-1 to TRBJ2-1; D perhaps matches TRBD2 (5 bases). The germline V gene has CDR1 MNHNS and CDR2 SASEGT. The CDR3 is 13 residues long. The V end lost 6 bases, the J end lost 8 bases, and 14 bases lay between the germline ends.

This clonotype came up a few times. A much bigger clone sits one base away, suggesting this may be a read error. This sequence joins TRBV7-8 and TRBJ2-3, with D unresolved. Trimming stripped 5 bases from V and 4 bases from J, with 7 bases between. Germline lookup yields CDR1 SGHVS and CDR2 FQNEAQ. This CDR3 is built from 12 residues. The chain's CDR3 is CASSEESDTQYF. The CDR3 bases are TGTGCCAGCAGCGAGGAGTCAGATACGCAGTATTTT.

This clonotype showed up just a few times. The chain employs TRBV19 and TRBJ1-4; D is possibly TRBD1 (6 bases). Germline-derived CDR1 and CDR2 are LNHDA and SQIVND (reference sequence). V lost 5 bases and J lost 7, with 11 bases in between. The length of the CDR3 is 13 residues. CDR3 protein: CASSETGSEKLFF. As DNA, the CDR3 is TGTGCCAGTAGTGAAACAGGGTCTGAAAAACTGTTTTTT.

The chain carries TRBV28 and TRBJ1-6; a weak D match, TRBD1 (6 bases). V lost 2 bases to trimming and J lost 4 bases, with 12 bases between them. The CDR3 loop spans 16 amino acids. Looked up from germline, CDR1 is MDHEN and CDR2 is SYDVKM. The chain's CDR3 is CASSLKDSGYNSPLHF. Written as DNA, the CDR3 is TGTGCCAGCAGTTTAAAGGACAGTGGTTATAATTCACCCCTCCACTTT.

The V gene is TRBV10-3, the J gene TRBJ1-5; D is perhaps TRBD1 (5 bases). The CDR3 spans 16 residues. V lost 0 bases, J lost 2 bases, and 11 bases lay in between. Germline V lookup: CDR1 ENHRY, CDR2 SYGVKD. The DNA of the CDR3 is TGTGCCATCAGTGAGTCGTCAGGGTGGGGCAATCAGCCCCAGCATTTT. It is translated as CAISESSGWGNQPQHF.

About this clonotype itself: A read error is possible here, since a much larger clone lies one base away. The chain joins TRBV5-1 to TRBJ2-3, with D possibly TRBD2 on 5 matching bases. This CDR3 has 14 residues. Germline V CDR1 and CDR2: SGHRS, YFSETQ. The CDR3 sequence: CASSFVGATDTPYF. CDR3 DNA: TGCGCCAGCAGCTTCGTGGGAGCCACAGATACGCCGTATTTT.

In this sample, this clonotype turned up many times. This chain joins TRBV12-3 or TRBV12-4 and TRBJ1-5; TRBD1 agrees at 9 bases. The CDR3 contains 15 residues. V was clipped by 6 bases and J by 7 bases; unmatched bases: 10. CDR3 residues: CASRLGQGRGQPQHF. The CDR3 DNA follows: TGTGCCAGCAGATTGGGACAGGGTAGGGGCCAGCCCCAGCATTTT.

The CDR3 DNA sequence: TGTGCCATCAGTGAAGGGGGAATCCACTCTGGAAACACCATATATTTT. Encoded protein: CAISEGGIHSGNTIYF. The chain joins TRBV10-3 to TRBJ1-3; D might be TRBD1 (6 bases). The CDR3 covers 16 residues. V lost 3 bases, J lost 0 bases, and 12 bases lay in between. Germline V lookup: CDR1 ENHRY, CDR2 SYGVKD.

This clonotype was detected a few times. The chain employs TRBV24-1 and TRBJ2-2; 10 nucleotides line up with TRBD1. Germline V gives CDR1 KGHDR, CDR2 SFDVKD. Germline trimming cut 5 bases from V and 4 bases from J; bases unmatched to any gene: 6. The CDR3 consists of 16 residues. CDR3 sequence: CATSGQDRGFTGELFF. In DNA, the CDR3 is TGTGCCACCAGTGGGCAGGACAGGGGGTTCACCGGGGAGCTGTTTTTT.

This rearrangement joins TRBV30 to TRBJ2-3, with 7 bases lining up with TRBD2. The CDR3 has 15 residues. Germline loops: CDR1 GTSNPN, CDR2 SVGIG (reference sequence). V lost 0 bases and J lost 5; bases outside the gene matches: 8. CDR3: CAWSVYGGTVDTQYF. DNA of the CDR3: TGTGCCTGGAGTGTCTACGGGGGGACTGTAGATACGCAGTATTTT.

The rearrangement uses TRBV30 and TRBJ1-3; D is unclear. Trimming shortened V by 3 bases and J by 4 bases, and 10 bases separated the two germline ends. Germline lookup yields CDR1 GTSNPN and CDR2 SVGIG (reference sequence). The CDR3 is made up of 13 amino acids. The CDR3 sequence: CAWRQSPGNTIYF. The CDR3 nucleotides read TGTGCCTGGAGGCAATCTCCGGGAAACACCATATATTTT.